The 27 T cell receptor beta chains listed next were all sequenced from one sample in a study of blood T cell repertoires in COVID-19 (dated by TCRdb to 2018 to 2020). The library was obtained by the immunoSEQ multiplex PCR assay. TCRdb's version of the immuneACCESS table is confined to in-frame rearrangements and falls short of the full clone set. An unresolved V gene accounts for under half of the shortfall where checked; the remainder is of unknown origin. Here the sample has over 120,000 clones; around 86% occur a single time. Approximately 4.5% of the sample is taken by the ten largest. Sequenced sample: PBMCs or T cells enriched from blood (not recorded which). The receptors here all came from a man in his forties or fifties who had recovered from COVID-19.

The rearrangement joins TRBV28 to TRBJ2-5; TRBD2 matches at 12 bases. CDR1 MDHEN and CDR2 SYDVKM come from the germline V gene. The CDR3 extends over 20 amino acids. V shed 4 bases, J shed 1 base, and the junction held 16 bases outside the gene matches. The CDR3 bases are TGTGCCAGCAGTTGGGCCTTTGAGACTAGCGGGAGCGTCTTCCAAGAGACCCAGTACTTC. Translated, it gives CASSWAFETSGSVFQETQYF.

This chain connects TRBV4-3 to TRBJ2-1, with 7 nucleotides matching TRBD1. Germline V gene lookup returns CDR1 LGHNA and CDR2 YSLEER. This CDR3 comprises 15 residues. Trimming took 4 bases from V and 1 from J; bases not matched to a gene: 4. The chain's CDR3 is CASSRGQFSYNEQFF. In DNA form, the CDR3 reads TGCGCCAGCAGCCGGGGACAGTTTTCCTACAATGAGCAGTTCTTC.

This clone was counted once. CDR3 sequence: CASSPYSGGAGNEQFF. The CDR3 bases are TGTGCCAGCAGTCCATATAGCGGGGGGGCCGGCAATGAGCAGTTCTTC. This chain joins TRBV27 and TRBJ2-1; 11 nucleotides align to TRBD2. Losses at the gene ends were 5 bases for V and 6 bases for J; bases not matched to a gene: 9. Per germline, CDR1 MNHEY and CDR2 SMNVEV (reference sequence). The length of the CDR3 is 16 residues.

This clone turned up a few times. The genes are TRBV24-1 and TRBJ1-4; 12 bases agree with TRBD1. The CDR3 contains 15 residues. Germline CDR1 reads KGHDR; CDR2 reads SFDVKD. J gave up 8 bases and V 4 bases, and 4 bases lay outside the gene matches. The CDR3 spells CATSDPGQGAEKLFF. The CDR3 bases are TGTGCCACCAGTGACCCGGGACAGGGGGCAGAAAAACTGTTTTTT.

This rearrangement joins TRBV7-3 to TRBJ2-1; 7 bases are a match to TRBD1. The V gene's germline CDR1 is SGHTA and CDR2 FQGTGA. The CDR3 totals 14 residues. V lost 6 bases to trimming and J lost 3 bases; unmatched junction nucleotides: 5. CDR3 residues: CASSKDRNYNEQFF. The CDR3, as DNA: TGTGCCAGCAGTAAGGACAGGAACTACAATGAGCAGTTCTTC.

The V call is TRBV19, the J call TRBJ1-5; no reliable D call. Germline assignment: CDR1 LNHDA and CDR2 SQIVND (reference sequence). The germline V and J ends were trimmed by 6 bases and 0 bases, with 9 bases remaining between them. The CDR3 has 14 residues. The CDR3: CASRDGYSNQPQHF. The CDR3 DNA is TGTGCCAGTAGAGACGGGTATAGCAATCAGCCCCAGCATTTT.

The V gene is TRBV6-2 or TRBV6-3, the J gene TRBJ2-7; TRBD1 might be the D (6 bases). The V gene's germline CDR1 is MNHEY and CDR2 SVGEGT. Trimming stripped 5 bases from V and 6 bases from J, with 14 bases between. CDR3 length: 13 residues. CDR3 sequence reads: CASSTGTKSEQYV. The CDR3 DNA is TGTGCCAGCAGTACCGGGACAAAGAGCGAGCAGTACGTC.

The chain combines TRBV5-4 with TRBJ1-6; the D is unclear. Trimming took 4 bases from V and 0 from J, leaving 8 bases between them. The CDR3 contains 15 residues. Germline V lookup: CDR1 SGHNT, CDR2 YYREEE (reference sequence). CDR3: CASSMTSSYNSPLHF. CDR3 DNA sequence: TGTGCCAGCAGCATGACAAGCTCCTATAATTCACCCCTCCACTTT. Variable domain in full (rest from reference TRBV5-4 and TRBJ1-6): ETGVTQSPTHLIKTRGQQVTLRCSSQSGHNTVSWYQQALGQGPQFIFQYYREEENGRGNFPPRFSGLQFPNYSSELNVNALELDDSALYLCASSMTSSYNSPLHFGNGTRLTVT.

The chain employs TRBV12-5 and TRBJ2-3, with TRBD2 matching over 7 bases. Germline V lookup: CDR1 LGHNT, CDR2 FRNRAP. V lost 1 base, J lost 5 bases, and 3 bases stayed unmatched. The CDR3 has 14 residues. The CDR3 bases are TGTGCTAGTGGTTTGGGGTTAGCGGGAGATACGCAGTATTTT. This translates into CASGLGLAGDTQYF.

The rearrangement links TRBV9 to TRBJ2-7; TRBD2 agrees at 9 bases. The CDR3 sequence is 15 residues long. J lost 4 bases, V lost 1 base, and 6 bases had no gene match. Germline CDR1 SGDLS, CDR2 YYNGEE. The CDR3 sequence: CASSVLASGTYEQYF. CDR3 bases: TGTGCCAGCAGCGTATTGGCTAGCGGGACATACGAGCAGTACTTC.

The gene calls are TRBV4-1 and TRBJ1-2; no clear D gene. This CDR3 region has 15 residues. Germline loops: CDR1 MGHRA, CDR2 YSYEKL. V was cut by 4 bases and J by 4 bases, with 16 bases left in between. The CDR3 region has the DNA TGCGCCAGCAGCCGGCTTGGCCCCGGGAGCTATGGCTACACCTTC. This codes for CASSRLGPGSYGYTF.

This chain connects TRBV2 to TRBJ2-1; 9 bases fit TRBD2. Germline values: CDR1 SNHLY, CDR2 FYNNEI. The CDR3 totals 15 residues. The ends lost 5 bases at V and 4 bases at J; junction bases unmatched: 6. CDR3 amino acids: CASSSLLAGYNEQFF. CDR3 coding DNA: TGTGCCAGCAGTTCCCTCCTAGCGGGATACAATGAGCAGTTCTTC.

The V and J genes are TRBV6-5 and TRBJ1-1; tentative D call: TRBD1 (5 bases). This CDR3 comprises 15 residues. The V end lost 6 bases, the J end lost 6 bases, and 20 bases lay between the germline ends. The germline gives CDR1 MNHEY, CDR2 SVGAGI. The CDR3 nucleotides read TGTGCCAGCAGCACGATTGACAGATCGAGGCCTGAAGCTTTCTTT. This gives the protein CASSTIDRSRPEAFF.

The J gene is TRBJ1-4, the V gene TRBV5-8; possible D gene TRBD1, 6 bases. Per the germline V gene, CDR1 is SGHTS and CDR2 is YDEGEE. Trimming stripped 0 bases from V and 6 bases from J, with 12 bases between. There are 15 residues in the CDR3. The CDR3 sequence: CASSLEGGKYEKLFF. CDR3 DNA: TGTGCCAGCAGCTTGGAGGGGGGGAAGTATGAAAAACTGTTTTTT.

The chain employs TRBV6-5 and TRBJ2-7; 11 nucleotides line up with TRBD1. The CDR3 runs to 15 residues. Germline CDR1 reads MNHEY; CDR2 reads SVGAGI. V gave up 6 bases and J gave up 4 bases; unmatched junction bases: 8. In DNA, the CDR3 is TGTGCCAGCAGCCAAGGACAGGGGGCTAGGTACGAGCAGTACTTC. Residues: CASSQGQGARYEQYF.

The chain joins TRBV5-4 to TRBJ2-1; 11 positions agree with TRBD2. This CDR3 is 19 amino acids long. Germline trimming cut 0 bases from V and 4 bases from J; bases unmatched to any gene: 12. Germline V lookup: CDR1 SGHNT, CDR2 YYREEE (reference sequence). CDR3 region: CASSLARASGGPGYNEQFF. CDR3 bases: TGTGCCAGCAGCTTGGCGAGAGCTAGCGGGGGGCCTGGGTACAATGAGCAGTTCTTC.

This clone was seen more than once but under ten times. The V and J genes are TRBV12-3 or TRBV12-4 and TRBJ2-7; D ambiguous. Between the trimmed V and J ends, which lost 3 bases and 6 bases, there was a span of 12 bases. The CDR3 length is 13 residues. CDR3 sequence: CASSFNAQSEQYV. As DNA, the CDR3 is TGTGCCAGCAGTTTCAATGCCCAGTCCGAGCAGTACGTC.

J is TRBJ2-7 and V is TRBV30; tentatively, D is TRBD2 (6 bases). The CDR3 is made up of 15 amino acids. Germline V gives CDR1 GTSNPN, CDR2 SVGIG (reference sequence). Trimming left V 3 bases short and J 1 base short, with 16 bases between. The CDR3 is CAWSPPGLRSYEQYF. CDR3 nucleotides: TGTGCCTGGAGCCCTCCGGGACTGCGATCCTACGAGCAGTACTTC.

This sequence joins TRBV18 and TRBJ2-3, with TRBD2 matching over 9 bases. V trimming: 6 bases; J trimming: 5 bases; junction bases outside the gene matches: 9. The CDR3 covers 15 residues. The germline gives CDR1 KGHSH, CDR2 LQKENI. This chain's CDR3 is CASSPIAGALDTQYF. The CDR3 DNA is TGTGCCAGCTCGCCTATAGCGGGGGCCTTAGATACGCAGTATTTT.

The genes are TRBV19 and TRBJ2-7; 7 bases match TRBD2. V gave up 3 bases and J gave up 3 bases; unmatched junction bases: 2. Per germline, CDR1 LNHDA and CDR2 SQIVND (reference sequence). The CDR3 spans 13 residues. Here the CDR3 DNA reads TGTGCCAGTAGTATCGGGGAGGGCTACGAGCAGTACTTC. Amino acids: CASSIGEGYEQYF.

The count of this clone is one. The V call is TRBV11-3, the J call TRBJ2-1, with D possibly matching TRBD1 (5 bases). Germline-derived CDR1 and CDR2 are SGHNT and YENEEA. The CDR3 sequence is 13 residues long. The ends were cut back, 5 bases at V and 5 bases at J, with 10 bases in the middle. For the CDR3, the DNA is TGTGCCAGCAGCCCAGGGCAGCACAATGAGCAGTTCTTC. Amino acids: CASSPGQHNEQFF.

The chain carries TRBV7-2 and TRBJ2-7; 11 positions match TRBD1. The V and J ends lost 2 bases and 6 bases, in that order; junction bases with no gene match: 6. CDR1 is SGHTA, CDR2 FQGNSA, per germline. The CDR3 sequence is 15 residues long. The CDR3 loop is CASSLWGTGGSEQYV. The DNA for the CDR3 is TGTGCCAGCAGCTTATGGGGGACAGGGGGGTCCGAGCAGTACGTC.

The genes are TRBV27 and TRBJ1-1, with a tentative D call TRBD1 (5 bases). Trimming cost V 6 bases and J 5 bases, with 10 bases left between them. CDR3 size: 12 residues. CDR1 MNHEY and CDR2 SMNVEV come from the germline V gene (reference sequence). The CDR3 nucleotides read TGTGCCAGCAGCCCCCGGGGGACTGAAGCTTTCTTT. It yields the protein CASSPRGTEAFF.

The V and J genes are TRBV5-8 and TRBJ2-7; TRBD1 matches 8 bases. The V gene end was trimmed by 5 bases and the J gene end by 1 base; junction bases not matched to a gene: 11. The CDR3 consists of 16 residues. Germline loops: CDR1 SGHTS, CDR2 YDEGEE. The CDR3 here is CASRAAGGRRSYEQYV. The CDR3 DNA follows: TGTGCCAGCAGAGCCGCAGGGGGCCGAAGATCCTACGAGCAGTACGTC.

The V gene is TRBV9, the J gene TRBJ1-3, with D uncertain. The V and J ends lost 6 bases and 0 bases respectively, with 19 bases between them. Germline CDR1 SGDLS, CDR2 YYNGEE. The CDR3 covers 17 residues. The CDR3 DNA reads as TGTGCCAGCAACACCCCCGGGTCACTTTCCTCTGGAAACACCATATATTTT. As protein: CASNTPGSLSSGNTIYF.

The CDR3 DNA is TGTGCCAACCAACAGCCCGGGAGCTATGGCTACACCTTC. This translates into CANQQPGSYGYTF. The chain uses TRBV28 and TRBJ1-2; D is undetermined. Germline-derived CDR1 and CDR2 are MDHEN and SYDVKM. The CDR3 is 13 residues long. Trimming pared 10 bases from V and 4 bases from J, leaving 16 bases between.

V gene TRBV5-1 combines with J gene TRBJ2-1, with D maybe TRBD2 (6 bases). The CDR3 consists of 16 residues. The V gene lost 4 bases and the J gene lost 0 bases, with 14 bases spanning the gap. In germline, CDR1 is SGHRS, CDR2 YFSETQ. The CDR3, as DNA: TGCGCCAGCAGCCTGGACTACCCTATCTCCTACAATGAGCAGTTCTTC. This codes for CASSLDYPISYNEQFF.